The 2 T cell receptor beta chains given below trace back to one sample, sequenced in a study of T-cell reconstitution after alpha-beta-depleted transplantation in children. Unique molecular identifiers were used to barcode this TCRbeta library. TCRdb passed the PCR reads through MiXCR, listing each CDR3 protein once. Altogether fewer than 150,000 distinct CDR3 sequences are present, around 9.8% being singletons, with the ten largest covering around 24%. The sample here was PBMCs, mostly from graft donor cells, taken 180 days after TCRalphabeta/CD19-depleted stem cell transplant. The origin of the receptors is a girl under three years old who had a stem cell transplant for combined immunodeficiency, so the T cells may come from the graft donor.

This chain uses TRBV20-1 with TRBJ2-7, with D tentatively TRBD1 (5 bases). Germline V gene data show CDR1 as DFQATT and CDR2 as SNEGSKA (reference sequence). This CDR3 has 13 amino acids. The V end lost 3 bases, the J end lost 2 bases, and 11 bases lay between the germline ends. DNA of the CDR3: TGCAGTGCTAGCGGTCAGGGCCCCTACGAGCAGTACTTC. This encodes CSASGQGPYEQYF.

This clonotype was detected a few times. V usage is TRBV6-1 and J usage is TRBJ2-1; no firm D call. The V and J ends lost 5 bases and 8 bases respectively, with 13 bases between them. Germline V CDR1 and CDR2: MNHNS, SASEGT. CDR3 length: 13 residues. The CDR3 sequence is CASSPGSGDEQFF. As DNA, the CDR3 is TGTGCCAGCAGTCCAGGTTCCGGCGATGAGCAGTTCTTC.